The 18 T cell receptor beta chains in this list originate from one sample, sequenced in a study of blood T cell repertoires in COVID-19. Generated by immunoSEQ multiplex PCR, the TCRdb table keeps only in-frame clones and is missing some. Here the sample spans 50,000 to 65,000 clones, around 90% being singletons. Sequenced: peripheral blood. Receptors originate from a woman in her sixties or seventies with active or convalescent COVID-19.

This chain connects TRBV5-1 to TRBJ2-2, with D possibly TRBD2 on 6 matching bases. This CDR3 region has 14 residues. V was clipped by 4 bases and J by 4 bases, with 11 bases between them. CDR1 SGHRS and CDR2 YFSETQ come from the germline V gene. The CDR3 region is CASSPTTSTGELFF. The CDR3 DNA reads TGCGCCAGCAGCCCGACGACTAGCACCGGGGAGCTGTTTTTT.

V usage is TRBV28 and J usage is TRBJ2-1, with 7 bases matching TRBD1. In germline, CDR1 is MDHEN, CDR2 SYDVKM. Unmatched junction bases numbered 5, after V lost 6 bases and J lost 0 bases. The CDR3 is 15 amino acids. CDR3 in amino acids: CASRSRDSSYNEQFF. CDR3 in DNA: TGTGCCAGCAGATCGAGGGACAGCTCCTACAATGAGCAGTTCTTC.

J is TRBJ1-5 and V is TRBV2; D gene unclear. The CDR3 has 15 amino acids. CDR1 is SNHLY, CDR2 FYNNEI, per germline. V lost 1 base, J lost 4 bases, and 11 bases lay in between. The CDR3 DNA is TGTGCCAGCAGTGAAGAACGGACTCCGAATCAGCCCCAGCATTTT. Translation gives CASSEERTPNQPQHF.

The CDR3 DNA reads TGTGCCAGTAGGAGGGGGCCTAACACTGAAGCTTTCTTT. This gives the protein CASRRGPNTEAFF. V and J are TRBV19 and TRBJ1-1, with TRBD1 matching 7 bases. Germline V gives CDR1 LNHDA, CDR2 SQIVND (reference sequence). The CDR3 is made up of 13 amino acids. The junction had 3 bases not matched to a gene; V was cut back by 6 bases and J by 2 bases. Filled out from reference TRBV19 and TRBJ1-1, the complete variable domain reads DGGITQSPKYLFRKEGQNVTLSCEQNLNHDAMYWYRQDPGQGLRLIYYSQIVNDFQKGDIAEGYSVSREKKESFPLTVTSAQKNPTAFYLCASRRGPNTEAFFGQGTRLTVV.

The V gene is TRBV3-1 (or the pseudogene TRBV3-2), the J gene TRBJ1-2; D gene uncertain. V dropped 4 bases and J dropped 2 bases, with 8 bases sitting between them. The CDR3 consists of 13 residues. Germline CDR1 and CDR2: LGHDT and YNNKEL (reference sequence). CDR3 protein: CASSRSVNYGYTF. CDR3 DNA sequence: TGTGCCAGCAGCCGATCAGTAAACTATGGCTACACCTTC.

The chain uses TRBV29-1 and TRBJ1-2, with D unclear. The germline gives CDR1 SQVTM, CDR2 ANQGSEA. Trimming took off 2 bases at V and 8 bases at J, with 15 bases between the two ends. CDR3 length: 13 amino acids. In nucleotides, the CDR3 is TGCAGCGTTGAACCGTCTAACCGCGGCGGCTACACCTTC. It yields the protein CSVEPSNRGGYTF.

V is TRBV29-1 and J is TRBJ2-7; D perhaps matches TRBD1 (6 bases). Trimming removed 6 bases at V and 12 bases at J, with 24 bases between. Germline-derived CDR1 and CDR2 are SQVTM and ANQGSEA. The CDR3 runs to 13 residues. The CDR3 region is CSVDAAGEFPRYF. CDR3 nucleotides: TGCAGCGTCGATGCTGCAGGGGAGTTTCCCAGGTACTTC.

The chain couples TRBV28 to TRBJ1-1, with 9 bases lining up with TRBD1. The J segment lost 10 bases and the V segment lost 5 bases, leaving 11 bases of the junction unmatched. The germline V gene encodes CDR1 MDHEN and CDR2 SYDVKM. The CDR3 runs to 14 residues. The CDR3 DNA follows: TGTGCCAGCAGTCCCGACAGGGGGATATCCAGAGCTTTCTTT. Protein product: CASSPDRGISRAFF.

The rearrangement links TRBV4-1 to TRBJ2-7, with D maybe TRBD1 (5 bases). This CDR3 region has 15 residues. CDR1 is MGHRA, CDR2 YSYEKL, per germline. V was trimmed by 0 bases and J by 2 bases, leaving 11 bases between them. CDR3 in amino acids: CASSQDAATAYEQYF. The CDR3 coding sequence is TGCGCCAGCAGCCAAGACGCCGCGACAGCCTACGAGCAGTACTTC.

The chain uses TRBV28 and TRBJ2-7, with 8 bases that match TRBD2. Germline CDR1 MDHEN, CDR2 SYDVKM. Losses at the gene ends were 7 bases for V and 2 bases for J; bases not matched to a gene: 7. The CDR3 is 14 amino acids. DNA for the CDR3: TGTGCCAGCACGTCGGGGGGGAAAACCTACGAGCAGTACTTC. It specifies CASTSGGKTYEQYF.

This CDR3 reads CASSEWTVGGTDTQYF. CDR3 DNA: TGTGCCAGCAGTGAATGGACGGTGGGGGGTACAGATACGCAGTATTTT. This chain joins TRBV6-1 and TRBJ2-3; tentatively, D is TRBD2 (6 bases). Germline loops: CDR1 MNHNS, CDR2 SASEGT. This CDR3 is 16 amino acids long. Trimming removed 2 bases from V and 3 bases from J, with 15 bases in between.

The CDR3 nucleotides are TGCGCCAGCAGCTTGGGCCAGGGCTCCTACAATGAGCAGTTCTTC. It is translated as CASSLGQGSYNEQFF. The chain joins TRBV5-1 to TRBJ2-1; D is possibly TRBD1 (5 bases). From germline, CDR1 is SGHRS and CDR2 YFSETQ. The CDR3 extends over 15 amino acids. V lost 0 bases and J lost 0, with 7 bases in between.

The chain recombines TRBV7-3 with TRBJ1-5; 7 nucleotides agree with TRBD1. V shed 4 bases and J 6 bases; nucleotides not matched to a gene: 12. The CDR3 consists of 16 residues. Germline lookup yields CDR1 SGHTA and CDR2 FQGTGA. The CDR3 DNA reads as TGTGCCAGCAGCTCCTATCGCAAAGGGGGCTGTCAGCCCCAGCATTTT. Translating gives CASSSYRKGGCQPQHF.

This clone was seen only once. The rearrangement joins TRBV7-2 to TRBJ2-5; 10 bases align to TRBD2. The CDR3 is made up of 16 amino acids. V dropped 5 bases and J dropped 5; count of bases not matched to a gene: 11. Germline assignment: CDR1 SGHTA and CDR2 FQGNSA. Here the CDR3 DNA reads TGTGCCAGCAGCCTACTCCCCCTAGCGGGAGCCGAGACCCAGTACTTC. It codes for CASSLLPLAGAETQYF.

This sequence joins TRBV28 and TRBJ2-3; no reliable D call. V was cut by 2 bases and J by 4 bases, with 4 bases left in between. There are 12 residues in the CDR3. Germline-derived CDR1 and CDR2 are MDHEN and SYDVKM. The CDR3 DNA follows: TGTGCCAGCAGTTTAGGGCCAGATACGCAGTATTTT. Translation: CASSLGPDTQYF. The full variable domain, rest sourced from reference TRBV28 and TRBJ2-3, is DVKVTQSSRYLVKRTGEKVFLECVQDMDHENMFWYRQDPGLGLRLIYFSYDVKMKEKGDIPEGYSVSREKKERFSLILESASTNQTSMYLCASSLGPDTQYFGPGTRLTVL.

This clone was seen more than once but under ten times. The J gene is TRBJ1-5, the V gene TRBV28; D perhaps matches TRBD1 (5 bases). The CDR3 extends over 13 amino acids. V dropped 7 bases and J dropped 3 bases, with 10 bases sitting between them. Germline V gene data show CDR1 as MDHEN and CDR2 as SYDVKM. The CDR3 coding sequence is TGTGCCAGCATGGAGGGGACCAATCAGCCCCAGCATTTT. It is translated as CASMEGTNQPQHF. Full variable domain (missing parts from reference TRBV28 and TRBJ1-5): DVKVTQSSRYLVKRTGEKVFLECVQDMDHENMFWYRQDPGLGLRLIYFSYDVKMKEKGDIPEGYSVSREKKERFSLILESASTNQTSMYLCASMEGTNQPQHFGDGTRLSIL.

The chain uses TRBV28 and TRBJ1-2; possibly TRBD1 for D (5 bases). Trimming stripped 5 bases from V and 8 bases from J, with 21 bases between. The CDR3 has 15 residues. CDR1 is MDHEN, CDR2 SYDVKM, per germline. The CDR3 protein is CASSPRGSPGEGYTF. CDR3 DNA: TGTGCCAGCAGTCCCCGGGGGTCGCCCGGTGAGGGCTACACCTTC.

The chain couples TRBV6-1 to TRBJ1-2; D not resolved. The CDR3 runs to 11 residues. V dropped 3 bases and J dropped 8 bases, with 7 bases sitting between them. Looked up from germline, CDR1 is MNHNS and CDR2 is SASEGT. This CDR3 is CASSDGIGYTF. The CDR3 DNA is TGTGCCAGCAGTGACGGGATCGGCTACACCTTC.